The 22 T cell receptor beta chains given below trace back to one sample, sequenced in a study of regulatory T cells in long-lasting Graves disease. Time point meaning: newly diagnosed GD, antithyroid drugs for less than 3 months. TCR sequences were obtained from RNA taken from PBMCs. Library construction for TCR beta used iRepertoire HTBI primers and Arm-PCR of CDR3 regions. TCRdb reprocessed the multiplex PCR reads via MiXCR and lists one record per CDR3 protein. The table lists about 560,000 distinct CDR3 sequences, about 16% of them singletons. Separately, the same data were catalogued under a study of T cells in Graves' hyperthyroidism and ophthalmopathy.

Sequences were derived from peripheral blood mononuclear cells (PBMCs), sampled at new diagnosis, from a patient treated with antithyroid drugs. The receptors originated from a man younger than 35 with Graves disease.

At least ten counts were recorded for this clonotype. The V and J genes are TRBV28 and TRBJ1-5; D uncertain. The CDR3 covers 15 residues. V was cut by 5 bases and J by 0 bases, with 11 bases left in between. Germline CDR1 reads MDHEN; CDR2 reads SYDVKM. CDR3: CASSPQLYSNQPQHF. In DNA, the CDR3 is TGTGCCAGCAGTCCTCAGCTATATAGCAATCAGCCCCAGCATTTT.

The chain links TRBV5-1 to TRBJ2-7; D is unresolved. Per germline, CDR1 SGHRS and CDR2 YFSETQ. Trimming removed 5 bases at V and 1 base at J, with 10 bases between. This CDR3 comprises 13 residues. In nucleotides, the CDR3 is TGCGCCAGCAGAGTAGACAAATCCTACGAGCAGTACTTC. Encoded protein: CASRVDKSYEQYF.

The chain uses TRBV9 and TRBJ2-5; tentatively, D is TRBD1 or TRBD2 (5 bases each). V lost 2 bases to trimming and J lost 2 bases, with 10 bases between them. In germline, CDR1 is SGDLS, CDR2 YYNGEE. The CDR3 extends over 14 amino acids. The CDR3: CASSVRGQQETQYF. The CDR3 DNA reads as TGTGCCAGCAGCGTTCGGGGCCAACAAGAGACCCAGTACTTC.

This clonotype was picked up a small number of times. The chain carries TRBV20-1 and TRBJ2-1; no firm D call. This CDR3 comprises 18 residues. CDR1 is DFQATT, CDR2 SNEGSKA, per germline (reference sequence). Deletions cut 0 bases from V and 2 bases from J, with 20 bases between. CDR3 bases: TGCAGTGCTAGAGATAACAACCGGGCCCAGGCGGCCTACAATGAGCAGTTCTTC. This codes for CSARDNNRAQAAYNEQFF.

This clonotype was recorded many times. This chain uses TRBV2 with TRBJ2-7; D remains ambiguous. This CDR3 has 15 amino acids. Germline V gene sequence: CDR1 SNHLY, CDR2 FYNNEI. V was pared by 6 bases and J by 1 base, with 16 bases between. Here the CDR3 reads CASSDSWSESYEQYF. In DNA form, the CDR3 reads TGTGCCAGCAGCGACTCGTGGTCGGAGTCCTACGAGCAGTACTTC.

There are many counts of this clonotype. The genes are TRBV28 and TRBJ1-1; D unclear. The CDR3 totals 13 residues. Trimming stripped 8 bases from V and 2 bases from J, with 12 bases between. Germline V CDR1 and CDR2: MDHEN, SYDVKM. CDR3 protein: CASLVGSNTEAFF. DNA of the CDR3: TGTGCCAGCCTTGTAGGTTCCAACACTGAAGCTTTCTTT.

The V call is TRBV27, the J call TRBJ2-1, with 11 bases identical to TRBD2. CDR3 length equals 18 residues. Unmatched junction bases numbered 18, after V lost 8 bases and J lost 6 bases. Germline CDR1 MNHEY, CDR2 SMNVEV (reference sequence). The chain's CDR3 is CASSPRMTSGTGGNEQFF. In DNA, the CDR3 is TGTGCCAGCTCACCAAGGATGACTAGCGGGACCGGGGGCAATGAGCAGTTCTTC.

This clonotype has at least ten counts. The rearrangement joins TRBV5-1 to TRBJ2-7, with 14 bases matching TRBD2. V lost 1 base to trimming and J lost 6 bases; unmatched junction nucleotides: 6. The germline V gene has CDR1 SGHRS and CDR2 YFSETQ. The CDR3 covers 16 residues. In DNA, the CDR3 is TGCGCCAGCAGCTTGAACATCGGACTAGCGGGGGGCGAGCAGTACTTC. Amino acid sequence: CASSLNIGLAGGEQYF.

This clonotype was detected a few times. The rearrangement links TRBV9 to TRBJ2-7; D uncertain. CDR3 size: 15 residues. Germline V gene sequence: CDR1 SGDLS, CDR2 YYNGEE. Between the trimmed V and J ends, which lost 0 bases and 2 bases, there was a span of 12 bases. CDR3 DNA: TGTGCCAGCAGCGTAGGTGGCCAGTCTCCCTACGAGCAGTACTTC. Protein sequence: CASSVGGQSPYEQYF.

Only a few counts were recorded for this clonotype. This rearrangement joins TRBV6-8 to TRBJ2-2; D is undetermined. The CDR3 contains 16 residues. CDR1 and CDR2 (germline): MNHGY, SAAAGT. Trimming shortened V by 2 bases and J by 4 bases, and 14 bases separated the two germline ends. CDR3 coding DNA: TGTGCCAGCAGTTACGTTTTGAGGCCCCCCACCGGGGAGCTGTTTTTT. This sequence encodes CASSYVLRPPTGELFF.

For this clonotype: Without the conserved terminal phenylalanine or tryptophan, this CDR3 likely stems from a read error. The chain recombines TRBV29-1 with TRBJ2-1; 11 bases match TRBD2. Germline trimming cut 5 bases from V and 6 bases from J; bases unmatched to any gene: 6. This CDR3 has 14 residues. Germline V gene sequence: CDR1 SQVTM, CDR2 ANQGSEA. Written as DNA, the CDR3 is TGCAGCGTTCCTATAGCGGGAGGGCCCAATGAGCAGTTCCTC. Protein: CSVPIAGGPNEQFL.

The sample holds many counts of this clonotype. The J gene is TRBJ1-5, the V gene TRBV2; D is uncertain. Trimming cost V 4 bases and J 1 base, with 5 bases left between them. Germline assignment: CDR1 SNHLY and CDR2 FYNNEI. CDR3 size: 13 residues. Here the CDR3 reads CASSVDSNQPQHF. CDR3 sequence (DNA): TGTGCCAGCAGTGTGGACAGCAATCAGCCCCAGCATTTT.

This clonotype was counted at least ten times. This rearrangement joins TRBV7-9 to TRBJ1-1; D is undetermined. The CDR3 length is 16 residues. Germline V gene lookup returns CDR1 SEHNR and CDR2 FQNEAQ (reference sequence). V was cut by 1 base and J by 0 bases, with 12 bases left in between. The CDR3 bases are TGTGCCAGCAGCTTAGTGCGGGGTAATATGAACACTGAAGCTTTCTTT. It is translated as CASSLVRGNMNTEAFF.

This clonotype was counted at least ten times. The J gene is TRBJ1-1, the V gene TRBV6-1; the D gene is possibly TRBD1 (5 bases). Germline CDR1 reads MNHNS; CDR2 reads SASEGT. The V gene lost 5 bases and the J gene lost 11 bases, with 15 bases spanning the gap. This CDR3 is 12 amino acids long. CDR3 in amino acids: CASSPSQGRAFF. DNA for the CDR3: TGTGCCAGCAGTCCCAGCCAGGGTCGGGCTTTCTTT.

This chain links TRBV3-1 with TRBJ2-1, with D perhaps given as TRBD1 or TRBD2 (5 bases each). The V and J ends lost 4 bases and 4 bases respectively, with 14 bases between them. The V gene's germline CDR1 is LGHDT and CDR2 YNNKEL (reference sequence). The CDR3 is 15 residues long. CDR3 sequence reads: CASSPSGTQYNEQFF. The DNA of the CDR3 is TGTGCCAGCAGCCCTTCCGGGACGCAGTACAATGAGCAGTTCTTC.

On this clonotype: A read error may be the cause here, since a much bigger clone is one base away. The V gene is TRBV3-1, the J gene TRBJ2-7; TRBD2 aligns across 9 bases. This CDR3 is built from 15 residues. CDR1 and CDR2 (germline): LGHDT, YNNKEL (reference sequence). V gave up 4 bases and J gave up 2 bases; unmatched junction bases: 6. The CDR3 region is CASSPGLAIPYEQYF. The CDR3 DNA reads TGTGCCAGCAGCCCGGGACTAGCTATCCCCTACGAGCAGTACTTC.

The CDR3 region is CASSLDRLAHNEQFF. DNA of the CDR3: TGTGCCAGCAGCTTGGATCGGCTAGCGCACAATGAGCAGTTCTTC. The chain uses TRBV5-8 and TRBJ2-1; tentative D call: TRBD2 (6 bases). The V gene lost 0 bases and the J gene lost 5 bases, with 12 bases spanning the gap. The germline V gene encodes CDR1 SGHTS and CDR2 YDEGEE. The CDR3 runs to 15 residues. Full variable domain (outside the CDR3, taken from reference TRBV5-8 and TRBJ2-1): EAGVTQSPTHLIKTRGQQATLRCSPISGHTSVYWYQQALGLGLQFLLWYDEGEERNRGNFPPRFSGRQFPNYSSELNVNALELEDSALYLCASSLDRLAHNEQFFGPGTRLTVL.

This clonotype was detected many times. This chain connects TRBV7-6 to TRBJ2-7, with D uncertain. The V gene's germline CDR1 is SGHVS and CDR2 FNYEAQ. The CDR3 has 13 amino acids. V was trimmed by 1 base and J by 5 bases, leaving 9 bases between them. CDR3: CASSLDGRNEQYF. In nucleotides, the CDR3 is TGTGCCAGCAGCTTAGACGGGCGCAACGAGCAGTACTTC. Using reference TRBV7-6 and TRBJ2-7 for the parts outside the CDR3, the full variable domain is GAGVSQSPRYKVTKRGQDVALRCDPISGHVSLYWYRQALGQGPEFLTYFNYEAQQDKSGLPNDRFSAERPEGSISTLTIQRTEQRDSAMYRCASSLDGRNEQYFGPGTRLTVT.

CDR3 sequence reads: CASSPRRRGSPLHF. The CDR3 DNA is TGTGCCAGCAGCCCTAGAAGGAGGGGTTCACCCCTCCACTTT. The chain carries TRBV6-1 and TRBJ1-6; D perhaps matches TRBD1 (5 bases). CDR1 and CDR2 (germline): MNHNS, SASEGT. The CDR3 loop spans 14 amino acids. Trimming left V 6 bases short and J 9 bases short, with 15 bases between.

A few counts support this clonotype. This chain links TRBV18 with TRBJ1-5; D unresolved. The CDR3 length is 13 residues. Germline V gene data show CDR1 as KGHSH and CDR2 as LQKENI. V was pared by 2 bases and J by 7 bases, with 9 bases between. In DNA form, the CDR3 reads TGTGCCAGCTCACCAGCCGTGAACCAGCCCCAGCATTTT. It is translated as CASSPAVNQPQHF.

This clonotype was counted ten times or more. The chain links TRBV20-1 to TRBJ2-1, with 8 bases identical to TRBD1. Germline CDR1 reads DFQATT; CDR2 reads SNEGSKA (reference sequence). V gave up 7 bases and J gave up 1 base; unmatched junction bases: 9. The CDR3 is made up of 15 amino acids. The CDR3 region is CSVPDRAGSYNEQFF. The CDR3 nucleotides are TGCAGTGTACCGGACAGGGCCGGGTCCTACAATGAGCAGTTCTTC.

This chain uses TRBV4-1 with TRBJ2-2; TRBD2 is a possible D gene (5 bases). Germline V gives CDR1 MGHRA, CDR2 YSYEKL. Between the trimmed V and J ends, which lost 0 bases and 5 bases, there was a span of 19 bases. The CDR3 runs 18 residues. CDR3 sequence (DNA): TGCGCCAGCAGCCAAGAAGCGGTGGGGTCACGACCTACCGGGGAGCTGTTTTTT. This encodes CASSQEAVGSRPTGELFF.